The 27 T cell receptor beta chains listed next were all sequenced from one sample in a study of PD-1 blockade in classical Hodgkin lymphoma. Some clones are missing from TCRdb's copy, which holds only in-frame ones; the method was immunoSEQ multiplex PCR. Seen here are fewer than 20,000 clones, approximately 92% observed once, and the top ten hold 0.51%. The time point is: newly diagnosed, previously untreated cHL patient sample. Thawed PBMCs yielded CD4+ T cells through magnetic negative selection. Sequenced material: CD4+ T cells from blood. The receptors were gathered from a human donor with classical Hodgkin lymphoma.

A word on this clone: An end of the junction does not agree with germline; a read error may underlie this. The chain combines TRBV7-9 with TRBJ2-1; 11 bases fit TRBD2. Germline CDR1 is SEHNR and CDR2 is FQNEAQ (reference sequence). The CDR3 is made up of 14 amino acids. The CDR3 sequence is CASSVAGGPNEQFF. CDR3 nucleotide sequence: TGTGCCAGCAGCGTAGCGGGAGGGCCTAATGAGCAGTTCTTC.

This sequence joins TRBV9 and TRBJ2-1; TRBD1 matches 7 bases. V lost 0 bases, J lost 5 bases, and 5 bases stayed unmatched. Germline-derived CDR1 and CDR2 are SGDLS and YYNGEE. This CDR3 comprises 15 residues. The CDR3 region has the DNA TGTGCCAGCAGCGTAGAGGACAGGTTCGACAATGAGCAGTTCTTC. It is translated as CASSVEDRFDNEQFF.

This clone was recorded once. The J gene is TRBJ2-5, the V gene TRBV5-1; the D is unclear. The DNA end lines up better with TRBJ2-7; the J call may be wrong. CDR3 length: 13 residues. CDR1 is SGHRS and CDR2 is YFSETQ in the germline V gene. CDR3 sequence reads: CASSFGGAYEQYF. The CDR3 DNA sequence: TGCGCCAGCAGCTTCGGCGGTGCCTACGAGCAGTACTTC.

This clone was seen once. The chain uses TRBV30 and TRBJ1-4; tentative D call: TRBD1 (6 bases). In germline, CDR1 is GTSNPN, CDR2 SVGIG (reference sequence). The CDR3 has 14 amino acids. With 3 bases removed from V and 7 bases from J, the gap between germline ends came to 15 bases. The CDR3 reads CAWRDGGAGEKLFF. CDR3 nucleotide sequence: TGTGCCTGGAGGGATGGGGGGGCAGGTGAAAAACTGTTTTTT.

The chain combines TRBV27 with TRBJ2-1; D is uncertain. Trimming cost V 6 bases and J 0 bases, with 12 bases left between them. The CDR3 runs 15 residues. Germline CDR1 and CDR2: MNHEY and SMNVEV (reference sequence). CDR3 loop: CASRLRLDSYNEQFF. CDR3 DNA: TGTGCCAGCAGGCTTCGACTCGACTCCTACAATGAGCAGTTCTTC.

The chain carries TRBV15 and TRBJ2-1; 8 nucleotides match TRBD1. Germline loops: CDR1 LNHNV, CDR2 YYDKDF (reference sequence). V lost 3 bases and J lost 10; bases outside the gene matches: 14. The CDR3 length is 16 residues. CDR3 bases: TGTGCCACCAGCAGTTACGGTGGGACAGGACGGAGCGAGCAGTTCTTC. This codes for CATSSYGGTGRSEQFF.

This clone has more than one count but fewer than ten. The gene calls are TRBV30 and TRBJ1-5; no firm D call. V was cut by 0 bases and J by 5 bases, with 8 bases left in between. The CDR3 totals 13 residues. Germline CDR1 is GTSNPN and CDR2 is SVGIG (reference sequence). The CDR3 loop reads CAWSVSGDQPQHF. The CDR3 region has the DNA TGTGCCTGGAGTGTATCTGGGGATCAGCCCCAGCATTTT.

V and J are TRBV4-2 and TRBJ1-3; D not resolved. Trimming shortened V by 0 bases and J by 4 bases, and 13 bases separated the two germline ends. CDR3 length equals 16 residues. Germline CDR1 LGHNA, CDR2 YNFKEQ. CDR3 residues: CASSQDDRVGGNTIYF. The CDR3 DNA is TGTGCCAGCAGCCAAGATGATAGGGTGGGGGGAAACACCATATATTTT.

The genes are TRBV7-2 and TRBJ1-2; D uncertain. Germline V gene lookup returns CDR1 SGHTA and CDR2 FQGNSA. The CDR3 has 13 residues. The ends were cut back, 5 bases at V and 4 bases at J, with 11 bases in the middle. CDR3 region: CASSPNTAYGYTF. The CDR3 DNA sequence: TGTGCCAGCAGCCCCAACACCGCCTATGGCTACACCTTC.

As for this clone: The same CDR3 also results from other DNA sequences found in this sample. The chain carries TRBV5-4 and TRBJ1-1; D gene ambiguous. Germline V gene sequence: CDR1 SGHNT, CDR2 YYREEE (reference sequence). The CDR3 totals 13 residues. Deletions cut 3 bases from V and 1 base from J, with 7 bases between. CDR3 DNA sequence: TGTGCCAGCAGCTCTCGGCGGAACACTGAAGCTTTCTTT. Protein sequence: CASSSRRNTEAFF.

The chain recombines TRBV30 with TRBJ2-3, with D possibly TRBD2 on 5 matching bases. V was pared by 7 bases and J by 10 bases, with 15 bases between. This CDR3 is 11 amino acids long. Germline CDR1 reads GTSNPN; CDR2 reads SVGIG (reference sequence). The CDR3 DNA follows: TGTGCCTACGGGAAGGTCCAGTCGCAGTATTTT. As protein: CAYGKVQSQYF.

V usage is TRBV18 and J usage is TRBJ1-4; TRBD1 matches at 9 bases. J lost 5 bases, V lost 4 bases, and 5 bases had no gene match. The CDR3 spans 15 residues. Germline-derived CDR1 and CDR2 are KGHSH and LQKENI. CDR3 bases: TGTGCCAGCTCACTGGGGACAGGGTTGAATGAAAAACTGTTTTTT. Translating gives CASSLGTGLNEKLFF.

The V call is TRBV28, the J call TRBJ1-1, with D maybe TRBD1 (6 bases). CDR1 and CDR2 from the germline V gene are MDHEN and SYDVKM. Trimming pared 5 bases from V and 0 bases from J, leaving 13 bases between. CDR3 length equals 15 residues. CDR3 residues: CASSPSRGLNTEAFF. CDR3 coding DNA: TGTGCCAGCAGTCCATCCAGGGGTCTGAACACTGAAGCTTTCTTT.

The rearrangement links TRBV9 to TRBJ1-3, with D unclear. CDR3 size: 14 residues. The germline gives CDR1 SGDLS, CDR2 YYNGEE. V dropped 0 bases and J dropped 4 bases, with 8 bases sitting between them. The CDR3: CASSVAGIGNTIYF. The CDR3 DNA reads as TGTGCCAGCAGCGTAGCTGGGATAGGAAACACCATATATTTT.

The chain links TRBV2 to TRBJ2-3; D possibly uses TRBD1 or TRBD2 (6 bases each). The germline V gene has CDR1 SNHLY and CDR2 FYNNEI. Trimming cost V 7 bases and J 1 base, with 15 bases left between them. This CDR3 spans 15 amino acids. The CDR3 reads CASTKQGGGTDTQYF. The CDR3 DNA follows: TGTGCCAGCACCAAACAGGGAGGTGGCACAGATACGCAGTATTTT.

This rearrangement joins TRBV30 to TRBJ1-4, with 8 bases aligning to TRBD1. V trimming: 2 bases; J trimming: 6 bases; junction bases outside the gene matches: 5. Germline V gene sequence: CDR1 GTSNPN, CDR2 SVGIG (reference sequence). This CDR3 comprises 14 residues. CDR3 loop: CAWSTDRVDEKLFF. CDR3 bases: TGTGCCTGGAGTACGGACAGGGTCGATGAAAAACTGTTTTTT.

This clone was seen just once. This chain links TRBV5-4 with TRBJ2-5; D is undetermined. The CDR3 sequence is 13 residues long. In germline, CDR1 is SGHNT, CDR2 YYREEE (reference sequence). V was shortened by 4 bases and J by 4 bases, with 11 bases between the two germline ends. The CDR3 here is CASSTKGPETQYF. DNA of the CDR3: TGTGCCAGCAGCACCAAGGGTCCAGAGACCCAGTACTTC.

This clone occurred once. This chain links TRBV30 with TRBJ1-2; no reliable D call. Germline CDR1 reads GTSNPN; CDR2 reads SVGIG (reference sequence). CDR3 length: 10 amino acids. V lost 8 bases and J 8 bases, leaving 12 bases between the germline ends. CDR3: CAGYSAGYTF. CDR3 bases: TGTGCCGGCTACAGCGCCGGCTACACCTTC.

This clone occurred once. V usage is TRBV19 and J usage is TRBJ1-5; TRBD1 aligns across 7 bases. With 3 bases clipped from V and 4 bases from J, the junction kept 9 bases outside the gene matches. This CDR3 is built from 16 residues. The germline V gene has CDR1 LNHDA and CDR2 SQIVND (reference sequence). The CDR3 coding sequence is TGTGCCAGTAGTATGGACAGGAGAGCTCTTAATCAGCCCCAGCATTTT. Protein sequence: CASSMDRRALNQPQHF.

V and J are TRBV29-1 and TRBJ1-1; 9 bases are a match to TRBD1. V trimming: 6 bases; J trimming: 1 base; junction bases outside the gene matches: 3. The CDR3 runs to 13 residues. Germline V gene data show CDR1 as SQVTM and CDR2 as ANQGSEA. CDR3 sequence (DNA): TGCAGCGTCTCACAGGGGGCGAACACTGAAGCTTTCTTT. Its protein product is CSVSQGANTEAFF. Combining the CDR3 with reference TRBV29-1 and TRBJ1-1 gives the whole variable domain SAVISQKPSRDICQRGTSLTIQCQVDSQVTMMFWYRQQPGQSLTLIATANQGSEATYESGFVIDKFPISRPNLTFSTLTVSNMSPEDSSIYLCSVSQGANTEAFFGQGTRLTVV.

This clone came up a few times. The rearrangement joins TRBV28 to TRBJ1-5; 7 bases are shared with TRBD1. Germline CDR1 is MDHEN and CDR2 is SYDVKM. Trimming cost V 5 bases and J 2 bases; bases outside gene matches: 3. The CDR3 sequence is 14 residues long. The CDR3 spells CASSQGGGNQPQHF. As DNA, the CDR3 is TGTGCCAGCAGTCAGGGGGGAGGCAATCAGCCCCAGCATTTT. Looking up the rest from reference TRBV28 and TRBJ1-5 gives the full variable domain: DVKVTQSSRYLVKRTGEKVFLECVQDMDHENMFWYRQDPGLGLRLIYFSYDVKMKEKGDIPEGYSVSREKKERFSLILESASTNQTSMYLCASSQGGGNQPQHFGDGTRLSIL.

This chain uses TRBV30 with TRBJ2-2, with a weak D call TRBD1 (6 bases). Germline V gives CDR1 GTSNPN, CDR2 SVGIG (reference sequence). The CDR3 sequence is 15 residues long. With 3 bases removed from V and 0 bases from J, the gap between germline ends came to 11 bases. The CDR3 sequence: CAWRARGTNTGELFF. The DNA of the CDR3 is TGTGCCTGGAGGGCCAGGGGAACGAACACCGGGGAGCTGTTTTTT.

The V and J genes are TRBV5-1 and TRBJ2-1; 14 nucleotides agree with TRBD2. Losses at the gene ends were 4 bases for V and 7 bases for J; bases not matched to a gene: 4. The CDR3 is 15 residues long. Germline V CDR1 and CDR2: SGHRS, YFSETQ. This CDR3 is CASSGGLAGDNEQFF. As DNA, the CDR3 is TGCGCCAGCAGCGGGGGACTAGCGGGAGATAATGAGCAGTTCTTC. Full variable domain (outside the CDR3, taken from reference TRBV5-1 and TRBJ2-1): KAGVTQTPRYLIKTRGQQVTLSCSPISGHRSVSWYQQTPGQGLQFLFEYFSETQRNKGNFPGRFSGRQFSNSRSEMNVSTLELGDSALYLCASSGGLAGDNEQFFGPGTRLTVL.

The CDR3 loop is CASTLGALGGYEQYF. The CDR3 region has the DNA TGTGCCAGCACATTGGGAGCTTTAGGGGGCTACGAGCAGTACTTC. This chain links TRBV6-5 with TRBJ2-7; TRBD1 might be the D (6 bases). This CDR3 is 15 amino acids long. Germline V lookup: CDR1 MNHEY, CDR2 SVGAGI. With 7 bases removed from V and 3 bases from J, the gap between germline ends came to 19 bases.

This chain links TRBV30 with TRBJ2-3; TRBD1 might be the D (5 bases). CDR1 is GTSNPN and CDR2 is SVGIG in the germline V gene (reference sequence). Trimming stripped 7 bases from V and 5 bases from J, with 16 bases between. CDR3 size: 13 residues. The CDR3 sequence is CALAGSRQDTQYF. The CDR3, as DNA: TGTGCCTTGGCAGGGTCACGCCAAGATACGCAGTATTTT. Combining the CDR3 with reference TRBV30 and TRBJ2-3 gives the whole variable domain SQTIHQWPATLVQPVGSPLSLECTVEGTSNPNLYWYRQAAGRGLQLLFYSVGIGQISSEVPQNLSASRPQDRQFILSSKKLLLSDSGFYLCALAGSRQDTQYFGPGTRLTVL.

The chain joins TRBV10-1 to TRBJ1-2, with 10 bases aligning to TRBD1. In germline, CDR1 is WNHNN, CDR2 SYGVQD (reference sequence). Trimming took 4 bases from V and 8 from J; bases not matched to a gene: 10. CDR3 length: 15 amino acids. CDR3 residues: CASSASGTGVLGYTF. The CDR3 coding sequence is TGCGCCAGCAGTGCCTCCGGGACAGGGGTTCTCGGCTACACCTTC.

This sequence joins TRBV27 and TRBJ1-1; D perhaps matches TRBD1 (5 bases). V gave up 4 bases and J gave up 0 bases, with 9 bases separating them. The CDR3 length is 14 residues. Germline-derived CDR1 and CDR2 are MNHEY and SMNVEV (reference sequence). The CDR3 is CASSSQGLNTEAFF. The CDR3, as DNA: TGTGCCAGCAGTTCCCAGGGTCTGAACACTGAAGCTTTCTTT.